Below, 14 T cell receptor beta chains from the same sample are listed, as sequenced in a study of T-cell reconstitution after alpha-beta-depleted transplantation in children. Unique molecular identifiers were built into the TCRbeta library. TCRdb re-called the PCR reads with MiXCR, one entry per CDR3 protein. The sample yields approximately 350,000 distinct CDR3 sequences, less than 15% seen once. The material was PBMCs, obtained from the stem cell graft. These receptors all stem from a human donor who donated a stem cell graft to a child with Fanconi anemia.

This clonotype was found many times. This chain uses TRBV7-2 with TRBJ2-7; D might be TRBD2 (6 bases). V lost 3 bases and J 2 bases, leaving 11 bases between the germline ends. The germline CDR1 and CDR2 sequences are SGHTA and FQGNSA. The CDR3 has 14 amino acids. The CDR3 region has the DNA TGTGCCAGCAGCTTGAGACCGGGAGCCTACGAGCAGTACTTC. Protein: CASSLRPGAYEQYF. The whole variable domain, filled in from reference TRBV7-2 and TRBJ2-7, reads GAGVSQSPSNKVTEKGKDVELRCDPISGHTALYWYRQSLGQGLEFLIYFQGNSAPDKSGLPSDRFSAERTGGSVSTLTIQRTQQEDSAVYLCASSLRPGAYEQYFGPGTRLTVT.

The table lists this clonotype with a few counts. The rearrangement joins TRBV11-2 to TRBJ1-1, with a possible D match to TRBD1 (6 bases). Per the germline V gene, CDR1 is SGHAT and CDR2 is FQNNGV. The ends were cut back, 7 bases at V and 0 bases at J, with 18 bases in the middle. The CDR3 spans 16 residues. The CDR3 protein is CASTTGALLLNTEAFF. The CDR3 DNA reads as TGTGCCAGCACCACGGGGGCCCTCCTTCTGAACACTGAAGCTTTCTTT.

In this sample, this clonotype turned up many times. J is TRBJ2-6 and V is TRBV11-1, with D perhaps given as TRBD1 or TRBD2 (6 bases each). V was trimmed by 5 bases and J by 2 bases, leaving 10 bases between them. Germline loops: CDR1 SGHAT, CDR2 FQDESV (reference sequence). The CDR3 covers 15 residues. Here the CDR3 reads CASSPEGAGANVLTF. The CDR3 coding sequence is TGTGCCAGCAGCCCGGAGGGGGCTGGGGCCAACGTCCTGACTTTC.

A few counts support this clonotype. The chain employs TRBV30 and TRBJ1-3; 9 nucleotides line up with TRBD1. This CDR3 spans 14 amino acids. Germline loops: CDR1 GTSNPN, CDR2 SVGIG (reference sequence). The trim removed 4 bases at V and 6 bases at J, leaving 7 bases unmatched. CDR3: CAWKLTGGQNTIYF. In nucleotides, the CDR3 is TGTGCCTGGAAATTGACAGGGGGACAAAACACCATATATTTT.

The sample holds many counts of this clonotype. V gene TRBV6-5 combines with J gene TRBJ1-4, with 7 bases matching TRBD1. J lost 7 bases, V lost 9 bases, and 5 bases had no gene match. This CDR3 contains 12 residues. Per the germline V gene, CDR1 is MNHEY and CDR2 is SVGAGI. The CDR3 is CASGGGVEKLFF. CDR3 nucleotide sequence: TGTGCCAGTGGAGGGGGCGTTGAAAAACTGTTTTTT.

The chain recombines TRBV23-1 with TRBJ2-7, with unresolved D. TRBV23-1 is annotated as an ORF whose role is uncertain. With 8 bases removed from V and 3 bases from J, the gap between germline ends came to 17 bases. The CDR3 is 14 amino acids. CDR3 in amino acids: CASGSYTLSYEQYF. CDR3 DNA sequence: TGCGCCAGCGGTTCTTATACCCTGAGCTACGAGCAGTACTTC.

The chain links TRBV5-1 to TRBJ1-1; the D gene is possibly TRBD1 (5 bases). The CDR3 spans 17 residues. Germline V gene data show CDR1 as SGHRS and CDR2 as YFSETQ. The V end was cut by 1 base, the J end by 2 bases, with 18 bases between. The CDR3 spells CASSLTGTPDINTEAFF. The CDR3 coding sequence is TGCGCCAGCAGCTTGACCGGGACTCCGGATATAAACACTGAAGCTTTCTTT.

This clonotype showed up just a few times. CDR3 nucleotide sequence: TGTGCCAGCAGCCCGGGGGATAGCGGGTCGTACAATGAGCAGTTCTTC. It codes for CASSPGDSGSYNEQFF. The rearrangement uses TRBV13 and TRBJ2-1, with TRBD2 matching over 7 bases. Germline CDR1 PRHDT, CDR2 FYEKMQ (reference sequence). V gave up 5 bases and J gave up 4 bases; unmatched junction bases: 11. This CDR3 contains 16 residues.

This clonotype has a count of ten or more. The chain links TRBV5-1 to TRBJ2-2; no clear D gene. From germline, CDR1 is SGHRS and CDR2 YFSETQ. Trimming pared 3 bases from V and 8 bases from J, leaving 14 bases between. This CDR3 has 14 residues. CDR3 nucleotides: TGCGCCAGCAGCTACTCAGAAGGTCGGGGGGAGCTGTTTTTT. This translates into CASSYSEGRGELFF.

The table lists this clonotype with a few counts. This chain joins TRBV29-1 and TRBJ2-7; no definite D call. CDR3 length: 13 amino acids. V dropped 3 bases and J dropped 1 base, with 10 bases sitting between them. CDR1 SQVTM and CDR2 ANQGSEA come from the germline V gene. The CDR3 nucleotides read TGCAGCGTTGAGACACCCTATTCCTACGAGCAGTACTTC. Residues: CSVETPYSYEQYF.

V is TRBV20-1 and J is TRBJ2-1; possibly TRBD1 or TRBD2 for D (5 bases each). Germline-derived CDR1 and CDR2 are DFQATT and SNEGSKA (reference sequence). This CDR3 spans 16 amino acids. DNA of the CDR3: TGCAGCGCCACCCGAGGGGACGCGATCCGGTATAATGAGCAGTTCTTC. The encoded protein is CSATRGDAIRYNEQFF.

The chain combines TRBV6-5 with TRBJ2-1; TRBD1 matches 10 bases. Germline loops: CDR1 MNHEY, CDR2 SVGAGI. V lost 5 bases and J lost 3; bases outside the gene matches: 4. This CDR3 is built from 15 residues. The CDR3 sequence is CASSLRTGGYNEQFF. Written as DNA, the CDR3 is TGTGCCAGCAGTCTACGGACAGGGGGCTACAATGAGCAGTTCTTC.

This clonotype has only a few counts. The V call is TRBV6-5, the J call TRBJ2-2; D possibly matches TRBD1 or TRBD2 (6 bases each). There are 16 residues in the CDR3. V was pared by 0 bases and J by 0 bases, with 8 bases between. Germline V lookup: CDR1 MNHEY, CDR2 SVGAGI. The CDR3 region has the DNA TGTGCCAGCAGTTACTCGAGGGGGGCGAACACCGGGGAGCTGTTTTTT. The encoded protein is CASSYSRGANTGELFF.

Only a few counts were recorded for this clonotype. The V and J genes are TRBV6-1 and TRBJ1-2; D is uncertain. Germline V CDR1 and CDR2: MNHNS, SASEGT. Trimming took off 5 bases at V and 4 bases at J, with 11 bases between the two ends. The CDR3 sequence is 13 residues long. The CDR3 DNA follows: TGTGCCAGCAGTAGGAGAATAACCTATGGCTACACCTTC. Translation gives CASSRRITYGYTF.